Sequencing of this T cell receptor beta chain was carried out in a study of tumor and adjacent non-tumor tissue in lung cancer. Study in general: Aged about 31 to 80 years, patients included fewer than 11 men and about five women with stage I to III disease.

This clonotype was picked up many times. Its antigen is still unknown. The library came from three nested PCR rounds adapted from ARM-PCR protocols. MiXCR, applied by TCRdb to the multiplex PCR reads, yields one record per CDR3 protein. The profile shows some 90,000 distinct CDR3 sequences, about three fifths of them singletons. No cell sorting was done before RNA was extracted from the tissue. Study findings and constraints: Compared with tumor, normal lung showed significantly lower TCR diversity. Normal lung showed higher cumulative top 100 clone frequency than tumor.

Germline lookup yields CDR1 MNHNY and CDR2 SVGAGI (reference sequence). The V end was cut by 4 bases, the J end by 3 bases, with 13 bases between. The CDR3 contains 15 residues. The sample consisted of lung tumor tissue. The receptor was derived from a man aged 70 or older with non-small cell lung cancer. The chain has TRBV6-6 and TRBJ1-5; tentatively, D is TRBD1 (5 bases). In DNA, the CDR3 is TGTGCCAGCAGTTGGGCAGACAGTTACAATCAGCCCCAGCATTTT. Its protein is CASSWADSYNQPQHF.